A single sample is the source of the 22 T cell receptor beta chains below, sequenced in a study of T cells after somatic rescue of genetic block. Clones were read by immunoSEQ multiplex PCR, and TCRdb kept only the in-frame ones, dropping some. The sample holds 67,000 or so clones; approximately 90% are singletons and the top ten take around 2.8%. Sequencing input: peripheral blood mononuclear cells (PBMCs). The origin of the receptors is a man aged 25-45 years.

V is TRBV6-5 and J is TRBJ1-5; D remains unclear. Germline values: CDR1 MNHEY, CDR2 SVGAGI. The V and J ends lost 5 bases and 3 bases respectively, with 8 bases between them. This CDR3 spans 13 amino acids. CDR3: CASSDLYNQPQHF. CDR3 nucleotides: TGTGCCAGCAGTGACCTTTACAATCAGCCCCAGCATTTT.

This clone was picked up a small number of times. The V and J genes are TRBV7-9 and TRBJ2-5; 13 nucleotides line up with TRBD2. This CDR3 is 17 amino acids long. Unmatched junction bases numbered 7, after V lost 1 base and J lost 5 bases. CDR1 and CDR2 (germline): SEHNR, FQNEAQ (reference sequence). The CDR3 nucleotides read TGTGCCAGCAGCTTAGTCATGGGACTAGCGGGGATGGAGACCCAGTACTTC. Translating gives CASSLVMGLAGMETQYF.

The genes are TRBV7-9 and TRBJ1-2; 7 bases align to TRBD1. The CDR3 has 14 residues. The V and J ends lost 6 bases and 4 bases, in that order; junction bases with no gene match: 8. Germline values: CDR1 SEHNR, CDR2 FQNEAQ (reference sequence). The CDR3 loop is CASSPGTARYGYTF. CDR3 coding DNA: TGTGCCAGCAGTCCCGGGACAGCCCGCTATGGCTACACCTTC.

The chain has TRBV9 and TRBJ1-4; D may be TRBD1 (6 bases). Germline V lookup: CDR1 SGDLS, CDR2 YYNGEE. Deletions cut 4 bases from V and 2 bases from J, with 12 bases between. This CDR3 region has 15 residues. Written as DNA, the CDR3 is TGTGCCAGCAGCTCAACAGGGTGGACTAATGAAAAACTGTTTTTT. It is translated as CASSSTGWTNEKLFF.

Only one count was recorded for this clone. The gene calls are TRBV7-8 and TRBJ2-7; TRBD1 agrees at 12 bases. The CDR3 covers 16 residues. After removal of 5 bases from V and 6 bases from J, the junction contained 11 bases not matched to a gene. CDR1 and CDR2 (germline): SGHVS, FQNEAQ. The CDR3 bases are TGTGCCAGCAGCCCCCGACCGGGACAGGGGGCCGGCGAGCAGTACTTC. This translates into CASSPRPGQGAGEQYF.

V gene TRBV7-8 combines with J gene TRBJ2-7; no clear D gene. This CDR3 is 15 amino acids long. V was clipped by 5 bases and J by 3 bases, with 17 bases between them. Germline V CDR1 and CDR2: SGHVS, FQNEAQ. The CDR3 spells CASSPLLQPYYEQYF. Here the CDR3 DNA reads TGTGCCAGCAGCCCGCTCCTCCAACCGTACTACGAGCAGTACTTC.

CDR3 protein: CASSQGQVYEQYF. CDR3 nucleotides: TGTGCCAGCAGCCAAGGGCAAGTCTACGAGCAGTACTTC. This chain links TRBV14 with TRBJ2-7; D unclear. With 1 base removed from V and 3 bases from J, the gap between germline ends came to 7 bases. The CDR3 contains 13 residues. Germline CDR1 and CDR2: SGHDN and FVKESK.

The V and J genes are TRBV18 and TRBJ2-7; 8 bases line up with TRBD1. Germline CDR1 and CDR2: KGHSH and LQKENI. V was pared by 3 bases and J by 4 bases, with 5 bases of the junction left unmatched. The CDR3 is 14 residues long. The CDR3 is CASSPAGGGYEQYF. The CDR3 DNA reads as TGTGCCAGCTCACCGGCAGGGGGCGGATACGAGCAGTACTTC. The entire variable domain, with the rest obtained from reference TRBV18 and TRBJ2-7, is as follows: NAGVMQNPRHLVRRRGQEARLRCSPMKGHSHVYWYRQLPEEGLKFMVYLQKENIIDESGMPKERFSAEFPKEGPSILRIQQVVRGDSAAYFCASSPAGGGYEQYFGPGTRLTVT.

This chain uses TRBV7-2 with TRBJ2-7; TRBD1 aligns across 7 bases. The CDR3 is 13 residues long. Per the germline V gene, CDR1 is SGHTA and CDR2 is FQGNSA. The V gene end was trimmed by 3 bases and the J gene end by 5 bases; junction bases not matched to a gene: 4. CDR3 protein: CASSFLQGNEQYF. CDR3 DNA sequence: TGTGCCAGCAGCTTTTTACAGGGGAACGAGCAGTACTTC.

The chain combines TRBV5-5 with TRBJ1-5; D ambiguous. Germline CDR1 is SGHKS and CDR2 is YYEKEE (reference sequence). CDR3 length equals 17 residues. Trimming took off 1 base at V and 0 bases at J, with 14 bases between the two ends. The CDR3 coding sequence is TGTGCCAGCAGCTTGAACTCGGCAGAACGTAGCAATCAGCCCCAGCATTTT. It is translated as CASSLNSAERSNQPQHF.

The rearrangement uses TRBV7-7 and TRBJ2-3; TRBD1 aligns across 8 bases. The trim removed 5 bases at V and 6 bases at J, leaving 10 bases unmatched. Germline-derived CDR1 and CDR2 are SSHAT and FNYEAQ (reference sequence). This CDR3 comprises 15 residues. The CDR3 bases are TGTGCCAGCAGCGCGGGGACAGGATATGGGGATACGCAGTATTTT. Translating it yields CASSAGTGYGDTQYF.

The CDR3 here is CASSDRVEKLFF. The CDR3, as DNA: TGTGCCAGCAGCGACAGGGTTGAAAAACTGTTTTTT. The V gene is TRBV28, the J gene TRBJ1-4; 7 nucleotides align to TRBD1. Germline loops: CDR1 MDHEN, CDR2 SYDVKM. This CDR3 is 12 amino acids long. V shed 6 bases, J shed 7 bases, and the junction held 2 bases outside the gene matches.

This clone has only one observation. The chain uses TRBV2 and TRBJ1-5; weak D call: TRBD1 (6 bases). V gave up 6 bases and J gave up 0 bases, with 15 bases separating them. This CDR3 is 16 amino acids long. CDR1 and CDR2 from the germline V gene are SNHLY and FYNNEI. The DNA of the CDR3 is TGTGCCAGCAGGTTGGGACACGTCAATAGCAATCAGCCCCAGCATTTT. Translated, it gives CASRLGHVNSNQPQHF.

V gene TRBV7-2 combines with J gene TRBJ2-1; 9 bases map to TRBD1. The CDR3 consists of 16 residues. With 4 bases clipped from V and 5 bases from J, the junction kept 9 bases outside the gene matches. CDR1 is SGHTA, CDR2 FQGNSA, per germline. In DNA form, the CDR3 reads TGTGCCAGCAGCTCCCTGGGACAGGGAAAAAACAATGAGCAGTTCTTC. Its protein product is CASSSLGQGKNNEQFF.

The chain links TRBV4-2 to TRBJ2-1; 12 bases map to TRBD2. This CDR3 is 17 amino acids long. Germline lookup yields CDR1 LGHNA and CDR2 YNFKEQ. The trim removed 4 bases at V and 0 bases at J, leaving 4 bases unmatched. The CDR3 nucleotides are TGTGCCAGCAGCCTCCGGACTAGCGGGGCCTCCTACAATGAGCAGTTCTTC. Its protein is CASSLRTSGASYNEQFF.

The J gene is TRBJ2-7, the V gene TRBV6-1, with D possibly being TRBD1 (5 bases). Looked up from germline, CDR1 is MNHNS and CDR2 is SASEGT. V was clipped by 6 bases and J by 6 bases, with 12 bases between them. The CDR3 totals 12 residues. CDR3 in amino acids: CASRQGFGEQYF. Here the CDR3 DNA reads TGTGCCAGCAGGCAGGGTTTTGGCGAGCAGTACTTC.

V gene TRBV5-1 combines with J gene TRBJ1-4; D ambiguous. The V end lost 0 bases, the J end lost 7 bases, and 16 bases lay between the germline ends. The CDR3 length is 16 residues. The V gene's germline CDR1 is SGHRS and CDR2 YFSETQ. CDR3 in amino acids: CASSLDAYGRAEKLFF. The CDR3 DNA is TGCGCCAGCAGCTTGGATGCTTACGGGCGAGCTGAAAAACTGTTTTTT.

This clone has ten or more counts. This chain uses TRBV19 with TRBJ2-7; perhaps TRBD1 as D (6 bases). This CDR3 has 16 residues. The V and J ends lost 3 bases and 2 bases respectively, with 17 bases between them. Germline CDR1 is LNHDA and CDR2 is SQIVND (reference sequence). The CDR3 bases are TGTGCCAGTAGTATGGGGGCAGGACCGAACCCCTACGAGCAGTACTTC. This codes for CASSMGAGPNPYEQYF. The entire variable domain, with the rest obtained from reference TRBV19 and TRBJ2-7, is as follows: DGGITQSPKYLFRKEGQNVTLSCEQNLNHDAMYWYRQDPGQGLRLIYYSQIVNDFQKGDIAEGYSVSREKKESFPLTVTSAQKNPTAFYLCASSMGAGPNPYEQYFGPGTRLTVT.

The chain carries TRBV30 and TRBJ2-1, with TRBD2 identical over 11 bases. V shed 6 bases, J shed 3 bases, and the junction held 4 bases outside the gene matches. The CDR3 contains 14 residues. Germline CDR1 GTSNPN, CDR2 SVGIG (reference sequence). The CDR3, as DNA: TGTGCCTGCACCCTAGCGGGGGGCTACAATGAGCAGTTCTTC. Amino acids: CACTLAGGYNEQFF.

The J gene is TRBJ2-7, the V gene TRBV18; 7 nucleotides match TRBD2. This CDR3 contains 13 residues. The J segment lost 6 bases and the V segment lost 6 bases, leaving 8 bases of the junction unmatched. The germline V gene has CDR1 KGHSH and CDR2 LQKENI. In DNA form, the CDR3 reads TGTGCCAGCTCTCCCGGCCCGGGGGGCGAGCAGTACTTC. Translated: CASSPGPGGEQYF.

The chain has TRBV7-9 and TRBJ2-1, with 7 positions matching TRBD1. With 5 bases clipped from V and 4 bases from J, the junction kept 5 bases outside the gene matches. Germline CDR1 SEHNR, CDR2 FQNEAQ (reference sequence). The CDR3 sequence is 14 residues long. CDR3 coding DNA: TGTGCCAGCAGCCCGGGACAGTCATACAATGAGCAGTTCTTC. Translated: CASSPGQSYNEQFF.

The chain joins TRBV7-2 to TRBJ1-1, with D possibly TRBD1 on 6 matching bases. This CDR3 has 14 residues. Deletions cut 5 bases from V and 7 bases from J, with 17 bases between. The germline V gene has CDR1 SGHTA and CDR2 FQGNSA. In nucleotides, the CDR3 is TGTGCCAGCAGCACCGGAGGGGGGAGGTATGAAGCTTTCTTT. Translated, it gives CASSTGGGRYEAFF.